These 7 T cell receptor beta chains originate from one sample sequenced in a study of blood T cell repertoires in COVID-19 (dated by TCRdb to about 2020). To prepare the library, the immunoSEQ multiplex PCR assay was applied. Here the immuneACCESS table is served through TCRdb, limited to in-frame sequences with V and J called. Missing clones are a known gap in these copies; in checked studies unresolved V genes cover under half, and the rest lacks a known reason. Counted in this sample were over 120,000 clones; 70% to 80% of them appeared once. More than 8.5% of the sample comes from the top ten. Sample: peripheral blood. All receptors derive from a woman aged 50 to 60 with active or convalescent COVID-19.

The CDR3 loop is CASSGGTSGQETQYF. CDR3 bases: TGTGCCAGCAGCGGGGGGACTAGCGGTCAAGAGACCCAGTACTTC. This chain links TRBV9 with TRBJ2-5, with TRBD2 matching 11 bases. CDR3 length equals 15 residues. With V trimmed by 3 bases and J by 2 bases, 3 bases remained unmatched. Germline V gene sequence: CDR1 SGDLS, CDR2 YYNGEE.

The chain employs TRBV19 and TRBJ1-1; 9 bases fit TRBD1. CDR1 is LNHDA and CDR2 is SQIVND in the germline V gene (reference sequence). V shed 5 bases and J 5 bases; nucleotides not matched to a gene: 6. The CDR3 sequence is 14 residues long. The CDR3, as DNA: TGTGCCAGTAGTTTCCGGGACAGGGTGACTGAAGCTTTCTTT. Its protein is CASSFRDRVTEAFF.

This sequence joins TRBV5-1 and TRBJ2-1; TRBD2 matches at 10 bases. V was pared by 5 bases and J by 4 bases, with 6 bases of the junction left unmatched. Germline CDR1 is SGHRS and CDR2 is YFSETQ. The CDR3 totals 15 residues. The CDR3 loop reads CASRYTSGAYNEQFF. The DNA for the CDR3 is TGCGCCAGCAGGTACACTAGCGGGGCTTACAATGAGCAGTTCTTC.

This chain joins TRBV12-3 or TRBV12-4 and TRBJ1-2; 7 bases align to TRBD1. The length of the CDR3 is 12 residues. V lost 7 bases and J lost 6; bases outside the gene matches: 5. The CDR3: CASTSQGDGYTF. The CDR3 DNA follows: TGTGCCAGCACAAGTCAGGGGGATGGCTACACCTTC.

This clone has just one count. This rearrangement joins TRBV5-1 to TRBJ1-1; D perhaps matches TRBD1 (5 bases). The ends were cut back, 2 bases at V and 2 bases at J, with 10 bases in the middle. From germline, CDR1 is SGHRS and CDR2 YFSETQ. The CDR3 runs to 14 residues. The CDR3 region has the DNA TGCGCCAGCAGCTTTCGGGGGGGTAACACTGAAGCTTTCTTT. Its protein is CASSFRGGNTEAFF.

The chain couples TRBV7-2 to TRBJ1-6; possible D gene TRBD1, 5 bases. Between the trimmed V and J ends, which lost 5 bases and 11 bases, there was a span of 13 bases. Germline V gene data show CDR1 as SGHTA and CDR2 as FQGNSA. This CDR3 comprises 13 residues. This CDR3 reads CASSPRARAPLHF. Written as DNA, the CDR3 is TGTGCCAGCAGCCCCAGGGCACGGGCACCCCTCCACTTT.

This clone appeared a few times. The V gene is TRBV27, the J gene TRBJ1-4; TRBD1 aligns across 8 bases. This CDR3 contains 14 residues. Germline-derived CDR1 and CDR2 are MNHEY and SMNVEV (reference sequence). With 6 bases clipped from V and 5 bases from J, the junction kept 5 bases outside the gene matches. CDR3: CASRRTGQNEKLFF. CDR3 nucleotides: TGTGCCAGCAGACGGACAGGGCAGAATGAAAAACTGTTTTTT.